These 30 T cell receptor beta chains originate from one sample sequenced in a study of T-cell memory formation after mild COVID-19. Each CDR3 protein is one row after TCRdb ran MiXCR on the 5' RACE reads. The sample includes around 200,000 distinct CDR3 sequences, about 22% of them seen just once. Source material: PBMCs or a T cell subset sorted from them (not recorded which). These receptors were taken from an adult woman who had mild COVID-19 (a few samples of this study predate the infection). Cell type and time point are not known.

The chain carries TRBV12-3 or TRBV12-4 and TRBJ1-1, with D unresolved. The CDR3 totals 15 residues. Trimming shortened V by 5 bases and J by 2 bases, and 15 bases separated the two germline ends. The CDR3 DNA reads TGTGCCAGCAGTCTAAAACCGGGCCCAAACACTGAAGCTTTCTTT. Its translation is CASSLKPGPNTEAFF.

A remark on this clonotype: At one end, the junction sequence differs from germline, possibly due to a read error. The CDR3 DNA sequence: TGCAGTGCAAGAGAGCGGGAGTTCCACAATGAGCAGTTCTTC. This encodes CSAREREFHNEQFF. The chain combines TRBV20-1 with TRBJ2-1; 8 bases agree with TRBD2. The CDR3 loop spans 14 amino acids. The germline V gene has CDR1 DFQATT and CDR2 SNEGSKA (reference sequence).

This clonotype was counted only a few times. The CDR3 here is CASSSLIWSTGELFF. CDR3 nucleotide sequence: TGTGCCAGCAGCTCTCTGATTTGGAGCACCGGGGAGCTGTTTTTT. The rearrangement uses TRBV7-9 and TRBJ2-2; D is unclear. Germline V lookup: CDR1 SEHNR, CDR2 FQNEAQ (reference sequence). CDR3 size: 15 residues. V was cut by 4 bases and J by 4 bases, with 13 bases left in between.

This clonotype was counted ten times or more. The CDR3 protein is CGSRYGYTF. For the CDR3, the DNA is TGTGGGAGTCGATATGGCTACACCTTC. The chain employs TRBV27 and TRBJ1-2; D ambiguous. The CDR3 is 9 residues long. Germline CDR1 reads MNHEY; CDR2 reads SMNVEV (reference sequence).

V usage is TRBV7-9 and J usage is TRBJ1-2; a weak D match, TRBD1 (5 bases). V was shortened by 1 base and J by 1 base, with 10 bases between the two germline ends. Germline CDR1 SEHNR, CDR2 FQNEAQ (reference sequence). The CDR3 contains 15 residues. The CDR3 DNA is TGTGCCAGCAGCTTAGGGGGGACTCTTAACTATGGCTACACCTTC. Protein: CASSLGGTLNYGYTF. Full variable domain (rest looked up from reference TRBV7-9 and TRBJ1-2): DTGVSQNPRHKITKRGQNVTFRCDPISEHNRLYWYRQTLGQGPEFLTYFQNEAQLEKSRLLSDRFSAERPKGSFSTLEIQRTEQGDSAMYLCASSLGGTLNYGYTFGSGTRLTVV.

DNA of the CDR3: TGTGCCAGCATTCCGGGACTAGCGGGGTATGATACGCAGTATTTT. This codes for CASIPGLAGYDTQYF. The rearrangement joins TRBV12-3 or TRBV12-4 to TRBJ2-3; 13 bases line up with TRBD2. Trimming at V came to 7 bases and at J to 6 bases, leaving 7 bases not matched to a gene. The CDR3 is made up of 15 amino acids.

The chain links TRBV6-1 to TRBJ1-1, with D possibly matching TRBD1 (6 bases). The V gene lost 6 bases and the J gene lost 7 bases, with 21 bases spanning the gap. The CDR3 length is 15 residues. The germline V gene has CDR1 MNHNS and CDR2 SASEGT. This CDR3 is CASSPDRLWDGEAFF. The CDR3 coding sequence is TGTGCCAGCAGCCCGGACAGACTGTGGGACGGTGAAGCTTTCTTT.

J is TRBJ2-1 and V is TRBV9; no clear D gene. The V end lost 3 bases, the J end lost 9 bases, and 13 bases lay between the germline ends. The germline V gene encodes CDR1 SGDLS and CDR2 YYNGEE. The CDR3 consists of 13 residues. CDR3 nucleotides: TGTGCCAGCAGCGGAATACATGGTGGTGAGCAGTTCTTC. Protein sequence: CASSGIHGGEQFF.

This clonotype was picked up a small number of times. The genes are TRBV20-1 and TRBJ1-1; D gene unclear. The CDR3 contains 13 residues. V was pared by 2 bases and J by 7 bases, with 14 bases between. CDR1 DFQATT and CDR2 SNEGSKA come from the germline V gene (reference sequence). CDR3: CSARFHGQDEAFF. Written as DNA, the CDR3 is TGCAGTGCTAGATTTCATGGGCAGGATGAAGCTTTCTTT.

The CDR3 bases are TGCAGTGCTCGGGGACTAGCGGGAGATTACAATGAGCAGTTCTTC. Its translation: CSARGLAGDYNEQFF. J is TRBJ2-1 and V is TRBV20-1; 14 bases map to TRBD2. J was trimmed by 4 bases and V by 5 bases; bases with no gene match: 4. The germline V gene has CDR1 DFQATT and CDR2 SNEGSKA (reference sequence). The CDR3 consists of 15 residues.

The chain combines TRBV29-1 with TRBJ1-2; D not resolved. Germline V gives CDR1 SQVTM, CDR2 ANQGSEA. CDR3 length equals 14 residues. V was cut by 3 bases and J by 4 bases, with 15 bases left in between. The DNA of the CDR3 is TGCAGCGTTGATAACCCCTCTTCGGGCTATGGCTACACCTTC. This encodes CSVDNPSSGYGYTF.

CDR3 amino acids: CASSQPPGTEAFF. CDR3 bases: TGTGCCAGCAGCCAACCTCCGGGGACAGAAGCTTTCTTT. The chain couples TRBV7-9 to TRBJ1-1; possible D gene TRBD1, 6 bases. This CDR3 has 13 residues. Trimming took 5 bases from V and 8 from J, leaving 15 bases between them. Germline CDR1 is SEHNR and CDR2 is FQNEAQ (reference sequence).

CDR3 sequence: CASSPSTGPAGYTF. CDR3 coding DNA: TGTGCCAGCAGCCCGTCGACAGGGCCCGCCGGCTACACCTTC. V gene TRBV7-6 combines with J gene TRBJ1-2, with 7 bases identical to TRBD1. Germline loops: CDR1 SGHVS, CDR2 FNYEAQ. The V segment lost 5 bases and the J segment 8 bases; nucleotides outside the gene matches: 11. There are 14 residues in the CDR3.

Only a few counts were recorded for this clonotype. The V and J genes are TRBV9 and TRBJ2-1; TRBD2 matches 10 bases. V was clipped by 0 bases and J by 2 bases; unmatched bases: 5. Germline V lookup: CDR1 SGDLS, CDR2 YYNGEE. The CDR3 sequence is 17 residues long. This CDR3 reads CASSVEGSGRTYNEQFF. The DNA for the CDR3 is TGTGCCAGCAGCGTAGAAGGTAGCGGGAGGACCTACAATGAGCAGTTCTTC.

This clonotype appeared once. The genes are TRBV5-1 and TRBJ1-1; no definite D call. The V end lost 1 base, the J end lost 5 bases, and 9 bases lay between the germline ends. The CDR3 is 13 amino acids. Looked up from germline, CDR1 is SGHRS and CDR2 is YFSETQ. DNA for the CDR3: TGCGCCAGCAGCTTGACGGTGATTACTGAAGCTTTCTTT. Residues: CASSLTVITEAFF. Combining the CDR3 with reference TRBV5-1 and TRBJ1-1 gives the whole variable domain KAGVTQTPRYLIKTRGQQVTLSCSPISGHRSVSWYQQTPGQGLQFLFEYFSETQRNKGNFPGRFSGRQFSNSRSEMNVSTLELGDSALYLCASSLTVITEAFFGQGTRLTVV.

The chain combines TRBV5-1 with TRBJ1-2; unclear D gene. Germline CDR1 and CDR2: SGHRS and YFSETQ. There are 13 residues in the CDR3. V lost 4 bases and J lost 6, with 13 bases in between. As DNA, the CDR3 is TGCGCCAGCAGCGATGGAGTGGGAGATGGCTACACCTTC. Translation: CASSDGVGDGYTF.

This chain's CDR3 is CSARDGGFGGSGYTF. In DNA form, the CDR3 reads TGCAGTGCTAGAGATGGAGGGTTTGGGGGCTCTGGCTACACCTTC. This chain links TRBV20-1 with TRBJ1-2, with D tentatively TRBD1 (6 bases). V lost 0 bases and J lost 7, with 18 bases in between. This CDR3 contains 15 residues. Germline CDR1 DFQATT, CDR2 SNEGSKA (reference sequence).

The chain links TRBV12-3 or TRBV12-4 to TRBJ1-1; unclear D gene. The germline V and J ends were trimmed by 5 bases and 6 bases, with 19 bases remaining between them. The CDR3 totals 15 residues. CDR3 protein: CASSGVAPLGPEAFF. The CDR3 nucleotides are TGTGCCAGCAGTGGAGTTGCTCCCCTAGGCCCTGAAGCTTTCTTT.

In this sample, this clonotype turned up a few times. This chain connects TRBV4-1 to TRBJ2-3; possible D gene TRBD2, 6 bases. The CDR3 has 15 amino acids. The germline gives CDR1 MGHRA, CDR2 YSYEKL. V lost 1 base and J 3 bases, leaving 11 bases between the germline ends. CDR3 amino acids: CASSQVGGLTDTQYF. In nucleotides, the CDR3 is TGCGCCAGCAGCCAAGTCGGGGGTTTAACAGATACGCAGTATTTT.

This clonotype was picked up a small number of times. The rearrangement links TRBV7-9 to TRBJ1-4, with D perhaps matching TRBD1 (5 bases). V lost 6 bases, J lost 0 bases, and 8 bases lay in between. This CDR3 contains 14 residues. The germline CDR1 and CDR2 sequences are SEHNR and FQNEAQ (reference sequence). For the CDR3, the DNA is TGTGCCAGCAGAGGGGATGCAACTAATGAAAAACTGTTTTTT. It encodes CASRGDATNEKLFF.

This clonotype has more than one count but fewer than ten. This chain connects TRBV5-1 to TRBJ1-1, with 9 bases matching TRBD1. Germline V CDR1 and CDR2: SGHRS, YFSETQ. The CDR3 totals 19 residues. Trimming removed 1 base from V and 4 bases from J; junction bases left unmatched: 17. The DNA for the CDR3 is TGCGCCAGCAGCTTGCCTCGGGACAGGGAAAGGGGCTGGAGCACTGAAGCTTTCTTT. This gives the protein CASSLPRDRERGWSTEAFF.

A remark on this clonotype: One end of the junction varies from germline; a read error may be responsible. The genes are TRBV2 and TRBJ1-1, with D unresolved. CDR3 length: 11 amino acids. CDR1 and CDR2 from the germline V gene are SNHLY and FYNNEI. The DNA of the CDR3 is TGTGCCAGCGCCAGAGGCGGGGAAGTTTTCTTT. Translation: CASARGGEVFF.

The chain is built from TRBV7-9 and TRBJ1-1; weak D call: TRBD1 (6 bases). CDR1 SEHNR and CDR2 FQNEAQ come from the germline V gene (reference sequence). The CDR3 extends over 15 amino acids. The germline V and J ends were trimmed by 5 bases and 1 base, with 14 bases remaining between them. DNA for the CDR3: TGTGCCAGCAGCCCTAGGGGACACCAGAACACTGAAGCTTTCTTT. This sequence encodes CASSPRGHQNTEAFF.

The chain links TRBV12-3 or TRBV12-4 to TRBJ2-2; TRBD1 aligns across 7 bases. V lost 7 bases, J lost 6 bases, and 11 bases stayed unmatched. CDR3 size: 15 residues. This CDR3 is CASTDREEIPGELFF. DNA for the CDR3: TGTGCCAGCACTGACAGGGAAGAAATACCCGGGGAGCTGTTTTTT.

This chain uses TRBV4-3 with TRBJ1-2, with 8 bases aligning to TRBD1. Germline trimming cut 0 bases from V and 8 bases from J; bases unmatched to any gene: 8. Germline CDR1 LGHNA, CDR2 YSLEER. This CDR3 spans 15 amino acids. The CDR3 sequence: CASSQEDRGARGYTF. The DNA of the CDR3 is TGCGCCAGCAGCCAAGAAGACAGGGGCGCCCGCGGCTACACCTTC.

J is TRBJ2-3 and V is TRBV5-1; 8 bases agree with TRBD2. The CDR3 runs 16 residues. Germline loops: CDR1 SGHRS, CDR2 YFSETQ. V shed 0 bases and J 2 bases; nucleotides not matched to a gene: 5. The CDR3: CASSLGGGRLTDTQYF. The DNA for the CDR3 is TGCGCCAGCAGCTTGGGAGGCGGGAGGCTCACAGATACGCAGTATTTT. The full variable domain, in which reference TRBV5-1 and TRBJ2-3 provide the parts outside the CDR3, is KAGVTQTPRYLIKTRGQQVTLSCSPISGHRSVSWYQQTPGQGLQFLFEYFSETQRNKGNFPGRFSGRQFSNSRSEMNVSTLELGDSALYLCASSLGGGRLTDTQYFGPGTRLTVL.

This chain joins TRBV30 and TRBJ2-7, with D perhaps matching TRBD2 (5 bases). The germline V gene encodes CDR1 GTSNPN and CDR2 SVGIG (reference sequence). The germline V and J ends were trimmed by 3 bases and 8 bases, with 14 bases remaining between them. The CDR3 covers 12 residues. CDR3 sequence reads: CAWSPGLVQQYF. CDR3 in DNA: TGTGCCTGGAGCCCGGGATTAGTACAGCAGTACTTC.

This clonotype appeared many times. The V gene is TRBV4-1, the J gene TRBJ2-7; the D is unclear. V lost 0 bases and J 1 base, leaving 16 bases between the germline ends. CDR1 is MGHRA and CDR2 is YSYEKL in the germline V gene. The CDR3 sequence is 17 residues long. CDR3 bases: TGCGCCAGCAGCCAAGATCCATCTCCTAAGAGTTCCTACGAGCAGTACTTC. It codes for CASSQDPSPKSSYEQYF.

This clonotype was observed a handful of times. The rearrangement uses TRBV7-9 and TRBJ1-2; D perhaps matches TRBD1 (6 bases). Germline V lookup: CDR1 SEHNR, CDR2 FQNEAQ (reference sequence). Trimming removed 5 bases from V and 3 bases from J, with 16 bases in between. CDR3 length: 15 amino acids. CDR3 sequence: CASSLGAAGDYGYTF. The CDR3 DNA is TGTGCCAGCAGCCTGGGGGCCGCAGGGGACTATGGCTACACCTTC.

For the CDR3, the DNA is TGCGCCAGCACCCCTGGGCAGGGCGATGACACTGAAGCTTTCTTT. Translating it yields CASTPGQGDDTEAFF. V and J are TRBV5-1 and TRBJ1-1; possibly TRBD1 for D (5 bases). The CDR3 spans 15 residues. V shed 6 bases and J shed 3 bases, with 18 bases lying between them. Germline assignment: CDR1 SGHRS and CDR2 YFSETQ.